This note documents a single T cell receptor (beta chain) sequence. Its antigen is unidentified. The length of the CDR3 is 15 residues. The germline V gene has CDR1 LGHDT and CDR2 YNNKEL (reference sequence). The V and J ends lost 6 bases and 4 bases, in that order; junction bases with no gene match: 9. The sample belongs to a study of human T cells and chemical hapten exposure. Time point given: patch test 1, 2 weeks after DPC sensitization. Treatment defined: therapeutic diphenylcyclopropenone sensitization with weekly scalp DPC. From whole blood left unfractionated, total RNA was extracted. TCRdb fed the RACE reads into MiXCR, producing one record per CDR3 protein. This sample has 370,000 or so distinct CDR3 sequences, with approximately 4.4% found just once. The study, taken as a whole, reports: Because they had alopecia, donors may respond immunologically unlike healthy people.

The sample was whole blood, taken in connection with sensitization to the hapten diphenylcyclopropenone (DPC). This TCR came from a woman between 50 and 59 years old with alopecia areata. Some clones in this sample may be carry-over from other donors' samples. V usage is TRBV3-1 and J usage is TRBJ2-1; 7 positions match TRBD2. This CDR3 reads CASSPGRTNYNEQFF. As DNA, the CDR3 is TGTGCCAGCAGTCCCGGGAGGACCAATTACAATGAGCAGTTCTTC.